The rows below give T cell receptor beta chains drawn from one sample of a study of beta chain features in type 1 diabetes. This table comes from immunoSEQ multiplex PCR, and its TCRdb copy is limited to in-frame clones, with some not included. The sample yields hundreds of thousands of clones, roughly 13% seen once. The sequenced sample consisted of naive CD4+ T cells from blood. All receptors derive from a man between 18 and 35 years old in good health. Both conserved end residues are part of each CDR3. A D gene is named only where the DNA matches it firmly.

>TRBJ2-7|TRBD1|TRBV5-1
CASSLDGQGRTYEQYF
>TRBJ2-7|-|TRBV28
CASSLYRQDYEQYF
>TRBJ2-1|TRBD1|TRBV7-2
CASSVDRGSDEQFF
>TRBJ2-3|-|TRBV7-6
CASSSSSRDTQYF
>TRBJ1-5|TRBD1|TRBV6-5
CASSPQGIQPQHF
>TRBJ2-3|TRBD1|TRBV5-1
CASSPGQGPDTQYF
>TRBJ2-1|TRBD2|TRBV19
CASRGLAGGAKGQFF
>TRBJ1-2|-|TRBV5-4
CASSFGQHPGGYTF
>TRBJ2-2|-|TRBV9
CASSLQQGTGELFF
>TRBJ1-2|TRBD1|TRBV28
CASSFIDRVDYGYTF
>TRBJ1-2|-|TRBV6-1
CASRAGRKNYGYTF
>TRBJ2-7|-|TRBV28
CASSLSSMDEQYF
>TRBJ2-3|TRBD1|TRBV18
CASSRYRGQGTDTQYF
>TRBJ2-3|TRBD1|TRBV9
CASSVDRTGEDTQYF
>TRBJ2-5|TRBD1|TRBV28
CASSFLSLGQGWRETQYF
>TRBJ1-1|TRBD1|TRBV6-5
CASRRDRGNTEAFF
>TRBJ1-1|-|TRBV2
CASSVEGNTEAFF
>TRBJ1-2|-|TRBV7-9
CASSLRIGSAYGYTF
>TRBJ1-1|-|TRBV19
CASEVVQGDTEAFF
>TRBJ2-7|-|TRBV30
CAWSRGSSYEQYF
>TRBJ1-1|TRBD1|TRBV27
CASRRTQGAAFF
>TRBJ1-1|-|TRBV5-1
CASSLGLIGTEAFF